The T cell receptor (beta chain) under discussion was sequenced for a study of T-cell reconstitution after alpha-beta-depleted transplantation in children. This clonotype was counted at least ten times. The TCRbeta library was prepared with unique molecular identifiers. TCRdb itself ran the PCR reads through MiXCR, one entry per CDR3 protein. Altogether 70,000 to 100,000 distinct CDR3 sequences are present, over 9% being singletons, with the ten largest covering about 14%. V lost 6 bases and J 9 bases, leaving 12 bases between the germline ends. The germline V gene has CDR1 MNHNY and CDR2 SVGAGI (reference sequence). The CDR3 has 12 residues.

This clonotype originated in a human donor who donated a stem cell graft to a child with inherited bone marrow failure. The chain couples TRBV6-6 to TRBJ2-1; D unresolved. The material sequenced was PBMCs from the stem cell graft donor, taken from the stem cell graft. CDR3 bases: TGTGCCAGCAGCAATCGAAAGGCTGAGCAGTTCTTC. This sequence encodes CASSNRKAEQFF.